The 5 T cell receptor beta chains presented below share a single source sample, sequenced in a study of control samples from healthy donors and cancer patients. Data came from immunoSEQ multiplex PCR; TCRdb stores just in-frame clones and leaves some out. In the table there are approximately 130,000 clones, about 89% of which are singletons. The sample comprised blood. The origin of the receptors is a man in his forties or fifties in good health.

This chain links TRBV19 with TRBJ2-5, with D perhaps given as TRBD1 or TRBD2 (6 bases each). Germline V lookup: CDR1 LNHDA, CDR2 SQIVND (reference sequence). Between the trimmed V and J ends, which lost 4 bases and 7 bases, there was a span of 19 bases. The CDR3 contains 15 residues. The CDR3 protein is CASSKGGRQIGTQYF. The CDR3 DNA follows: TGTGCCAGTAGTAAGGGGGGACGGCAGATCGGGACCCAGTACTTC.

This chain joins TRBV7-8 and TRBJ2-2, with D possibly matching TRBD2 (6 bases). The CDR3 is 14 residues long. Germline CDR1 is SGHVS and CDR2 is FQNEAQ. The V and J ends lost 5 bases and 3 bases respectively, with 10 bases between them. The CDR3 region has the DNA TGTGCCAGCAGCCTGCGGGACTACACCGGGGAGCTGTTTTTT. Protein sequence: CASSLRDYTGELFF.

The rearrangement joins TRBV7-2 to TRBJ2-1; 8 nucleotides agree with TRBD1. This CDR3 comprises 14 residues. Germline V gene data show CDR1 as SGHTA and CDR2 as FQGNSA. Trimming removed 3 bases from V and 6 bases from J; junction bases left unmatched: 4. The CDR3 coding sequence is TGTGCCAGCAGCTTGGGACAGGTTGGCAATGAGCAGTTCTTC. Amino acids: CASSLGQVGNEQFF.

V usage is TRBV18 and J usage is TRBJ1-1; D is unclear. Germline loops: CDR1 KGHSH, CDR2 LQKENI. V gave up 3 bases and J gave up 3 bases, with 8 bases separating them. CDR3 length: 13 amino acids. The DNA for the CDR3 is TGTGCCAGCTCACCTCAGCCGGACACTGAAGCTTTCTTT. It translates to CASSPQPDTEAFF.

The rearrangement joins TRBV18 to TRBJ1-5; possibly TRBD1 for D (5 bases). The germline V gene has CDR1 KGHSH and CDR2 LQKENI. Trimming took off 4 bases at V and 14 bases at J, with 15 bases between the two ends. The CDR3 is 12 amino acids. CDR3 in amino acids: CASSLERGKKHF. CDR3 nucleotide sequence: TGTGCCAGCTCACTTGAGAGGGGAAAAAAGCATTTT.